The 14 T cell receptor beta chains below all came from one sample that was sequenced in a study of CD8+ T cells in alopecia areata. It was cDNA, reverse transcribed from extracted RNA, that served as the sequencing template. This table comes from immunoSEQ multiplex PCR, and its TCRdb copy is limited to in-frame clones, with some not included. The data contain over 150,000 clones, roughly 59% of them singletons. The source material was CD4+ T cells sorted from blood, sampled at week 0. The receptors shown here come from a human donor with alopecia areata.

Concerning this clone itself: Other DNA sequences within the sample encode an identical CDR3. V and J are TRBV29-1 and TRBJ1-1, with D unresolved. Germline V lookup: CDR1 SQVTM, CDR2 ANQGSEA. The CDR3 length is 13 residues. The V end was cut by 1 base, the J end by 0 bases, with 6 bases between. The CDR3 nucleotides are TGCAGCGTTGAAGGTAAGATGAACACTGAAGCTTTCTTT. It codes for CSVEGKMNTEAFF.

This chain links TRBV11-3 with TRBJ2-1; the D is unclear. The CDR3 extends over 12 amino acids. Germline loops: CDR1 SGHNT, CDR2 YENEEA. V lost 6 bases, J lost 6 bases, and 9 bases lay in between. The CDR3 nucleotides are TGTGCCAGCAGATTCCAAGGCAATGAGCAGTTCTTC. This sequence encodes CASRFQGNEQFF.

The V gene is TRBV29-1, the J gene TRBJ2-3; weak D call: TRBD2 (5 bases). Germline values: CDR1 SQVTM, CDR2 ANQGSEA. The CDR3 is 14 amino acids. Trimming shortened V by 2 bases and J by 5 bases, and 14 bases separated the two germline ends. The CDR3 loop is CSVETGGSGDTQYF. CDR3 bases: TGCAGCGTTGAAACGGGCGGGTCGGGAGATACGCAGTATTTT.

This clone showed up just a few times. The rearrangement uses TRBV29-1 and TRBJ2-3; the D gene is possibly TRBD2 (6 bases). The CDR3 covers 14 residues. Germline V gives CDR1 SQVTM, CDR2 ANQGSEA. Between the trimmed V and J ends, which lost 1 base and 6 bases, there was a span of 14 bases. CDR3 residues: CSVEARLEGDTQYF. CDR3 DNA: TGCAGCGTTGAAGCCCGACTAGAAGGTGATACGCAGTATTTT.

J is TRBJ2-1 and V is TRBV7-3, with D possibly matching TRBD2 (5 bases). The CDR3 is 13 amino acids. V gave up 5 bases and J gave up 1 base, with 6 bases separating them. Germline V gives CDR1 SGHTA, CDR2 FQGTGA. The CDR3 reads CASSPGSYNEQFF. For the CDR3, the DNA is TGTGCCAGCAGCCCGGGATCCTACAATGAGCAGTTCTTC.

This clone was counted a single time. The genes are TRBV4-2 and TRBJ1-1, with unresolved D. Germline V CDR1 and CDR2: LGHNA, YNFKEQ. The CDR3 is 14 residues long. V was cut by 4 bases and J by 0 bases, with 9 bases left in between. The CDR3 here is CASSLTGVNTEAFF. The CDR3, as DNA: TGTGCCAGCAGCCTGACTGGGGTGAACACTGAAGCTTTCTTT.

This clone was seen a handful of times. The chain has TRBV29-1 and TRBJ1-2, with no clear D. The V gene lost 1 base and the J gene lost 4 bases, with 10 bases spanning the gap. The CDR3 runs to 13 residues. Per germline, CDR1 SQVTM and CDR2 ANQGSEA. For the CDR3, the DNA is TGCAGCGTTGAAGGTCCAGGCGGCTATGGCTACACCTTC. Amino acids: CSVEGPGGYGYTF. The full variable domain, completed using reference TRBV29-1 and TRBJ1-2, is SAVISQKPSRDICQRGTSLTIQCQVDSQVTMMFWYRQQPGQSLTLIATANQGSEATYESGFVIDKFPISRPNLTFSTLTVSNMSPEDSSIYLCSVEGPGGYGYTFGSGTRLTVV.

CDR3 sequence (DNA): TGTGCCAGCTCACCCTCAGGCTCTGGGGCCAACGTCCTGACTTTC. It yields the protein CASSPSGSGANVLTF. The J gene is TRBJ2-6, the V gene TRBV18, with unresolved D. V was shortened by 3 bases and J by 0 bases, with 6 bases between the two germline ends. The CDR3 contains 15 residues. Germline lookup yields CDR1 KGHSH and CDR2 LQKENI.

Here the CDR3 DNA reads TGCGCCAGCAGCCAGAGGAACACTGAAGCTTTCTTT. Protein: CASSQRNTEAFF. J is TRBJ1-1 and V is TRBV4-3; no firm D call. This CDR3 has 12 residues. Trimming stripped 3 bases from V and 1 base from J, with 3 bases between. The germline V gene has CDR1 LGHNA and CDR2 YSLEER.

The CDR3 bases are TGTGCCAGCAGCCGTAGAACAAACTATGGCTACACCTTC. Encoded protein: CASSRRTNYGYTF. The chain recombines TRBV6-5 with TRBJ1-2; D gene uncertain. The CDR3 is 13 amino acids. Germline CDR1 reads MNHEY; CDR2 reads SVGAGI. V gave up 6 bases and J gave up 2 bases, with 10 bases separating them.

CDR3 DNA: TGCAGCGTCGCAGGACACCTACTGAACACTGAAGCTTTCTTT. This translates into CSVAGHLLNTEAFF. The rearrangement joins TRBV29-1 to TRBJ1-1, with D maybe TRBD1 (5 bases). This CDR3 region has 14 residues. The germline V gene encodes CDR1 SQVTM and CDR2 ANQGSEA. Trimming took 6 bases from V and 0 from J, leaving 14 bases between them.

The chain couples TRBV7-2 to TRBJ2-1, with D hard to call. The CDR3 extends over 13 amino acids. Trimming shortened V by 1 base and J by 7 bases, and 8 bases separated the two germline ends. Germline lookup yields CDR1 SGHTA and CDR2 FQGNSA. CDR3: CASSLGFSNEQFF. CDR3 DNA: TGTGCCAGCAGCTTAGGCTTTAGTAATGAGCAGTTCTTC.

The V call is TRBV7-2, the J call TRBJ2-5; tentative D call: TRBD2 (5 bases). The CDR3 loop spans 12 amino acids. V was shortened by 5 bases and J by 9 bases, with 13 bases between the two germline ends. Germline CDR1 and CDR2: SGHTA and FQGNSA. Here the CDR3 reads CASSHGPGSQYF. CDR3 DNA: TGTGCCAGCAGCCATGGACCGGGGTCCCAGTACTTC.

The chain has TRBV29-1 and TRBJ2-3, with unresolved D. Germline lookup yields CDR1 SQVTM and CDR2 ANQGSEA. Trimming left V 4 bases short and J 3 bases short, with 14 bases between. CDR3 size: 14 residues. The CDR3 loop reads CSVGLVSITDTQYF. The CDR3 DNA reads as TGCAGCGTTGGTCTAGTCAGTATTACAGATACGCAGTATTTT.